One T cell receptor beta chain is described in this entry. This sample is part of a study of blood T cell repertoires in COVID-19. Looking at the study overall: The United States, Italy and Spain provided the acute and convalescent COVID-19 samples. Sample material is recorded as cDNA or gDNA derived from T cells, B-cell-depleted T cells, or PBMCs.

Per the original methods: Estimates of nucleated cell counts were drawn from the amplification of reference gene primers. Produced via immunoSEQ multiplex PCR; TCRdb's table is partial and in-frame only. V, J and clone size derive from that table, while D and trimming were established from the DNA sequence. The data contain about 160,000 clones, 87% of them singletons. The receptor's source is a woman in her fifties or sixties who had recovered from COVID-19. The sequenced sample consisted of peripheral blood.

This CDR3 is CAGREGQAGSPLHF. CDR3 sequence (DNA): TGTGCCGGGCGAGAAGGACAGGCGGGGTCACCCCTCCACTTT. The chain uses TRBV6-5 and TRBJ1-6, with 7 bases identical to TRBD1. Germline V gene data show CDR1 as MNHEY and CDR2 as SVGAGI. CDR3 length: 14 residues. Trimming at V came to 11 bases and at J to 10 bases, leaving 14 bases not matched to a gene.